These 10 T cell receptor beta chains came from one sample sequenced in a study of shared clonotypes between healthy human individuals. Profiled with immunoSEQ multiplex PCR; TCRdb holds only in-frame clones, not every one. The top ten clones hold 0.36% of a sample with 2 million to 3 million clones, more than 85% of them seen once. Material: naive CD4+ T cells from PBMCs. Subset indicated: CD45RA+ positively selected. Receptors were obtained from a man younger than 35 in good health. Some clones in this sample may be carry-over from other donors' samples.

The rearrangement uses TRBV2 and TRBJ2-1; D remains unclear. With 7 bases removed from V and 4 bases from J, the gap between germline ends came to 8 bases. The CDR3 has 12 residues. CDR1 is SNHLY and CDR2 is FYNNEI in the germline V gene. The chain's CDR3 is CASKGLYNEQFF. CDR3 DNA: TGTGCCAGCAAGGGTTTATACAATGAGCAGTTCTTC.

The rearrangement links TRBV29-1 to TRBJ2-7; the D gene is possibly TRBD1 (6 bases). V was clipped by 0 bases and J by 5 bases, with 14 bases between them. Germline V gene lookup returns CDR1 SQVTM and CDR2 ANQGSEA. There are 14 residues in the CDR3. The CDR3 region has the DNA TGCAGCGTTGAAGATCTACAGGGAGCGCACGAGCAGTACTTC. Residues: CSVEDLQGAHEQYF.

The chain has TRBV11-2 and TRBJ2-1; D gene uncertain. The length of the CDR3 is 16 residues. The V end was cut by 3 bases, the J end by 1 base, with 13 bases between. In germline, CDR1 is SGHAT, CDR2 FQNNGV. The CDR3 sequence: CASSFLRLKSYNEQFF. CDR3 nucleotide sequence: TGTGCCAGCAGCTTCTTGCGTTTAAAGTCCTACAATGAGCAGTTCTTC.

The rearrangement uses TRBV5-1 and TRBJ2-1, with D unresolved. Germline V gives CDR1 SGHRS, CDR2 YFSETQ. The CDR3 is 14 residues long. V lost 0 bases, J lost 4 bases, and 8 bases lay in between. The CDR3 reads CASSLEVTYNEQFF. CDR3 coding DNA: TGCGCCAGCAGCTTGGAGGTGACGTACAATGAGCAGTTCTTC.

The rearrangement joins TRBV27 to TRBJ2-7; 11 bases match TRBD2. The length of the CDR3 is 17 residues. Per germline, CDR1 MNHEY and CDR2 SMNVEV (reference sequence). Trimming cost V 1 base and J 6 bases; bases outside gene matches: 11. The CDR3 coding sequence is TGTGCCAGCAGTTTATTGAGGACTAGCGGGCCGCCGTCCGAGCAGTACTTC. This translates into CASSLLRTSGPPSEQYF.

The chain links TRBV7-8 to TRBJ2-7; no firm D call. Trimming pared 5 bases from V and 3 bases from J, leaving 11 bases between. Germline V gene sequence: CDR1 SGHVS, CDR2 FQNEAQ. There are 13 residues in the CDR3. CDR3 DNA: TGTGCCAGCAGCGGGTCCCTAATCTACGAGCAGTACTTC. This encodes CASSGSLIYEQYF. Together with reference TRBV7-8 and TRBJ2-7, the CDR3 gives the full variable domain: GAGVSQSPRYKVAKRGQDVALRCDPISGHVSLFWYQQALGQGPEFLTYFQNEAQLDKSGLPSDRFFAERPEGSVSTLKIQRTQQEDSAVYLCASSGSLIYEQYFGPGTRLTVT.

The chain carries TRBV5-1 and TRBJ1-2; unclear D gene. The V gene's germline CDR1 is SGHRS and CDR2 YFSETQ. The CDR3 is made up of 13 amino acids. Trimming pared 4 bases from V and 4 bases from J, leaving 11 bases between. In nucleotides, the CDR3 is TGCGCCAGCAGCCCAGCCCCCCTCTATGGCTACACCTTC. It specifies CASSPAPLYGYTF.

The V call is TRBV28, the J call TRBJ1-3; 7 nucleotides line up with TRBD1. The CDR3 is 15 amino acids. Per germline, CDR1 MDHEN and CDR2 SYDVKM. Losses at the gene ends were 5 bases for V and 3 bases for J; bases not matched to a gene: 7. CDR3 sequence: CASSLPRTGGNTIYF. CDR3 DNA: TGTGCCAGCAGTCTACCAAGGACAGGTGGAAACACCATATATTTT.

V usage is TRBV27 and J usage is TRBJ2-1, with TRBD1 matching over 7 bases. Germline CDR1 MNHEY, CDR2 SMNVEV (reference sequence). V shed 5 bases, J shed 9 bases, and the junction held 4 bases outside the gene matches. The CDR3 is made up of 12 amino acids. CDR3 DNA sequence: TGTGCCAGCAGTCCGTACAGGGGTGAGCAGTTCTTC. It specifies CASSPYRGEQFF.

Of note for this clone: Other nucleotide sequences from this sample produce the same CDR3. The genes are TRBV11-3 and TRBJ2-1; D call uncertain. Germline loops: CDR1 SGHNT, CDR2 YENEEA. The CDR3 spans 13 residues. Trimming stripped 3 bases from V and 3 bases from J, with 6 bases between. CDR3 sequence (DNA): TGTGCCAGCAGCTTTACGAGCTACAATGAGCAGTTCTTC. This gives the protein CASSFTSYNEQFF. Filled out from reference TRBV11-3 and TRBJ2-1, the complete variable domain reads EAGVVQSPRYKIIEKKQPVAFWCNPISGHNTLYWYLQNLGQGPELLIRYENEEAVDDSQLPKDRFSAERLKGVDSTLKIQPAELGDSAVYLCASSFTSYNEQFFGPGTRLTVL.